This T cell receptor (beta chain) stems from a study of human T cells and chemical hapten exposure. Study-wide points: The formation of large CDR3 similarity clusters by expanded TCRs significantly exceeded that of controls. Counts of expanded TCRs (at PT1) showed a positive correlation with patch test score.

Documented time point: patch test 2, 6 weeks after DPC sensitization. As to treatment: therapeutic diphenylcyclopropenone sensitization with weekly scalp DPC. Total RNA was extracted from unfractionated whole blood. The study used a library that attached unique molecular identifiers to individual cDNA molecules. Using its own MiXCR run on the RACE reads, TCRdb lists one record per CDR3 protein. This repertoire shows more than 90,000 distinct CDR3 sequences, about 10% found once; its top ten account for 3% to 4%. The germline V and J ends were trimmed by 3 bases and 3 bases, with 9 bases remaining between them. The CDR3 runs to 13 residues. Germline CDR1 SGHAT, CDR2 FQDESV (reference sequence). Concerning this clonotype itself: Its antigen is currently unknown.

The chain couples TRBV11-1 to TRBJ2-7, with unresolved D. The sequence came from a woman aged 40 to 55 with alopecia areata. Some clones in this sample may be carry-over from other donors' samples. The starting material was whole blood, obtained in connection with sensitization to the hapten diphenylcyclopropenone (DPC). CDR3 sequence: CASSFQAYYEQYF. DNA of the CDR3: TGTGCCAGCAGCTTCCAGGCCTACTACGAGCAGTACTTC.